This passage covers 32 T cell receptor beta chains from one sample sequenced in a study of T cell changes during pregnancy in multiple sclerosis. Assay used: immunoSEQ multiplex PCR; TCRdb lists only in-frame clones, some missing. The table lists about 51,000 clones, around 94% of them singletons. The sample here was CD4+ T cells from peripheral blood mononuclear cells, taken in the third trimester of pregnancy. These receptors came from a female donor with multiple sclerosis, enrolled in a pregnancy study.

The J gene is TRBJ2-6, the V gene TRBV28, with D possibly TRBD1 on 6 matching bases. This CDR3 is built from 15 residues. Looked up from germline, CDR1 is MDHEN and CDR2 is SYDVKM. V lost 7 bases, J lost 0 bases, and 10 bases lay in between. DNA for the CDR3: TGTGCCAGCAATACAGGGTTCTCTGGGGCCAACGTCCTGACTTTC. It codes for CASNTGFSGANVLTF.

The chain employs TRBV5-1 and TRBJ1-6; TRBD1 aligns across 7 bases. The V segment lost 5 bases and the J segment 9 bases; nucleotides outside the gene matches: 14. Germline V gene sequence: CDR1 SGHRS, CDR2 YFSETQ. This CDR3 spans 16 amino acids. This CDR3 reads CASRSQTGTRASPLHF. The CDR3 nucleotides read TGCGCCAGCAGGTCTCAGACAGGGACAAGGGCTTCACCCCTCCACTTT.

A word on this clone: This sample includes further DNA sequences coding for the same CDR3. The chain joins TRBV5-4 to TRBJ2-1; maybe TRBD2 (5 bases). This CDR3 comprises 13 residues. Germline CDR1 and CDR2: SGHNT and YYREEE (reference sequence). V gave up 0 bases and J gave up 7 bases, with 8 bases separating them. DNA of the CDR3: TGTGCCAGCAGCTTGGAATCGGGGAATGAGCAGTTCTTC. Protein: CASSLESGNEQFF.

The V and J genes are TRBV10-3 and TRBJ2-7, with 7 bases that match TRBD1. The length of the CDR3 is 12 residues. Germline CDR1 and CDR2: ENHRY and SYGVKD. CDR3 DNA: TGTGCGAGCAGTGGACAGGTCTCCGAGCAGTACTTC. This sequence encodes CASSGQVSEQYF.

The gene calls are TRBV6-9 and TRBJ1-5; 10 nucleotides agree with TRBD1. CDR3 length: 18 amino acids. From germline, CDR1 is MNHGY and CDR2 SVAAGI. V lost 7 bases and J lost 1; bases outside the gene matches: 13. Written as DNA, the CDR3 is TGTGCCAGCAAACCTTTCATGAGGGACAGGGGAAGCAATCAGCCCCAGCATTTT. Protein: CASKPFMRDRGSNQPQHF.

The chain links TRBV30 to TRBJ2-5; 11 positions agree with TRBD2. Germline lookup yields CDR1 GTSNPN and CDR2 SVGIG (reference sequence). The CDR3 runs 17 residues. V lost 0 bases, J lost 5 bases, and 11 bases stayed unmatched. The CDR3 DNA reads as TGTGCCTGGAGTGTTGCCTGGACTAGCGGGTGGGGGGAGACCCAGTACTTC. Encoded protein: CAWSVAWTSGWGETQYF.

Only one count was recorded for this clone. The V and J genes are TRBV27 and TRBJ2-1, with TRBD2 identical over 8 bases. The length of the CDR3 is 19 residues. V shed 0 bases, J shed 6 bases, and the junction held 16 bases outside the gene matches. CDR1 and CDR2 (germline): MNHEY, SMNVEV (reference sequence). CDR3 sequence (DNA): TGTGCCAGCAGTTTATCAGGGATCGGGGGGACTAGTATCCGCAATGAGCAGTTCTTC. Its protein product is CASSLSGIGGTSIRNEQFF.

This clone occurred a few times. The chain has TRBV19 and TRBJ2-7; perhaps TRBD1 as D (5 bases). Germline V gene sequence: CDR1 LNHDA, CDR2 SQIVND (reference sequence). V was trimmed by 0 bases and J by 3 bases, leaving 6 bases between them. The CDR3 loop spans 13 amino acids. This CDR3 is CASSIEDSYEQYF. DNA of the CDR3: TGTGCCAGTAGTATAGAAGACAGCTACGAGCAGTACTTC.

This clone came up once. J is TRBJ1-4 and V is TRBV19; tentative D call: TRBD1 (6 bases). This CDR3 is 15 amino acids long. Trimming removed 3 bases at V and 6 bases at J, with 14 bases between. The V gene's germline CDR1 is LNHDA and CDR2 SQIVND (reference sequence). CDR3 sequence: CASSIMGTSDEKLFF. For the CDR3, the DNA is TGTGCCAGTAGTATTATGGGGACATCAGATGAAAAACTGTTTTTT.

The chain has TRBV29-1 and TRBJ2-5; TRBD2 agrees at 10 bases. V trimming: 4 bases; J trimming: 4 bases; junction bases outside the gene matches: 9. This CDR3 has 15 amino acids. The germline gives CDR1 SQVTM, CDR2 ANQGSEA. The CDR3 sequence is CSVGSQAGGPETQYF. The CDR3 coding sequence is TGCAGCGTTGGTAGCCAAGCGGGAGGGCCAGAGACCCAGTACTTC.

The chain links TRBV6-5 to TRBJ2-7, with D possibly being TRBD1 (6 bases). This CDR3 spans 13 amino acids. Germline V gene sequence: CDR1 MNHEY, CDR2 SVGAGI. Deletions cut 6 bases from V and 4 bases from J, with 13 bases between. The CDR3 protein is CASRAGVQYEQYF. The CDR3, as DNA: TGTGCCAGCAGGGCAGGGGTTCAATACGAGCAGTACTTC.

The chain couples TRBV28 to TRBJ1-5, with TRBD1 matching over 9 bases. V lost 2 bases and J lost 0; bases outside the gene matches: 8. This CDR3 is 18 amino acids long. CDR1 is MDHEN and CDR2 is SYDVKM in the germline V gene. In DNA form, the CDR3 reads TGTGCCAGCAGTTTAGCGGGACAGGGACTCCTTAGCAATCAGCCCCAGCATTTT. This codes for CASSLAGQGLLSNQPQHF.

In its sample, this clone was seen a few times. The chain joins TRBV2 to TRBJ2-3, with TRBD2 matching over 10 bases. This CDR3 is built from 14 residues. Germline assignment: CDR1 SNHLY and CDR2 FYNNEI. V dropped 4 bases and J dropped 4; count of bases not matched to a gene: 2. CDR3 bases: TGTGCCAGCAGTGGGCTAGCGGGAGCAGATACGCAGTATTTT. Its protein product is CASSGLAGADTQYF.

The chain combines TRBV9 with TRBJ2-5; D is unclear. There are 13 residues in the CDR3. Looked up from germline, CDR1 is SGDLS and CDR2 is YYNGEE. V was clipped by 0 bases and J by 4 bases, with 7 bases between them. The CDR3 nucleotides read TGTGCCAGCAGCGTAGGTATTCGAGAGACCCAGTACTTC. It codes for CASSVGIRETQYF. The full variable domain, its missing parts supplied by reference TRBV9 and TRBJ2-5, is DSGVTQTPKHLITATGQRVTLRCSPRSGDLSVYWYQQSLDQGLQFLIQYYNGEERAKGNILERFSAQQFPDLHSELNLSSLELGDSALYFCASSVGIRETQYFGPGTRLLVL.

The V call is TRBV11-2, the J call TRBJ2-7; TRBD2 aligns across 12 bases. The CDR3 sequence is 16 residues long. The V gene end was trimmed by 5 bases and the J gene end by 4 bases; junction bases not matched to a gene: 9. Germline V gene lookup returns CDR1 SGHAT and CDR2 FQNNGV. The CDR3, as DNA: TGTGCCAGCAGCACTCTCGGACTAGCGGGGAGGTACGAGCAGTACTTC. This translates into CASSTLGLAGRYEQYF.

V is TRBV5-4 and J is TRBJ2-1; the match to TRBD2 covers 11 bases. This CDR3 contains 16 residues. The ends lost 4 bases at V and 3 bases at J; junction bases unmatched: 6. Germline CDR1 SGHNT, CDR2 YYREEE (reference sequence). Here the CDR3 reads CASSKGLAEIYNEQFF. Written as DNA, the CDR3 is TGTGCCAGCAGCAAGGGACTAGCGGAAATCTACAATGAGCAGTTCTTC.

V and J are TRBV2 and TRBJ1-2; a possible D gene is TRBD1 (6 bases). The CDR3 length is 13 residues. Germline CDR1 is SNHLY and CDR2 is FYNNEI. V lost 7 bases and J lost 8, with 17 bases in between. CDR3 loop: CASTGQPKGGYTF. CDR3 nucleotides: TGTGCCAGCACTGGACAGCCTAAAGGGGGCTACACCTTC.

Notes on this clone: At one boundary the junction diverges from the germline segment, which might be a read error. This chain uses TRBV14 with TRBJ2-7, with 10 bases lining up with TRBD1. CDR1 and CDR2 (germline): SGHDN, FVKESK. The CDR3 contains 15 residues. The CDR3 coding sequence is TGTGTCAGCAGCCAGGGACAGGGGAGGTCCTACGAGCAGTACTTC. The encoded protein is CVSSQGQGRSYEQYF.

The chain uses TRBV27 and TRBJ1-1; 11 bases line up with TRBD1. This CDR3 spans 15 amino acids. The ends lost 5 bases at V and 2 bases at J; junction bases unmatched: 4. Per germline, CDR1 MNHEY and CDR2 SMNVEV (reference sequence). In DNA, the CDR3 is TGTGCCAGCAGTACCGGGACAGGGGGAAACACTGAAGCTTTCTTT. The encoded protein is CASSTGTGGNTEAFF.

The rearrangement uses TRBV28 and TRBJ1-2; D is undetermined. V lost 8 bases and J lost 4, with 11 bases in between. Germline-derived CDR1 and CDR2 are MDHEN and SYDVKM. The CDR3 is 12 amino acids. DNA for the CDR3: TGTGCCAGCGGGCAGAGCCCCTATGGCTACACCTTC. Residues: CASGQSPYGYTF.

This clone was detected only once. The chain employs TRBV19 and TRBJ1-2; no definite D call. This CDR3 has 15 residues. Between the trimmed V and J ends, which lost 1 base and 4 bases, there was a span of 13 bases. Germline V gene lookup returns CDR1 LNHDA and CDR2 SQIVND (reference sequence). The CDR3 protein is CASSIAALGSYGYTF. The CDR3 DNA reads TGTGCCAGTAGTATAGCGGCGTTGGGCAGCTATGGCTACACCTTC.

The chain combines TRBV10-3 with TRBJ2-7; 13 positions agree with TRBD2. In germline, CDR1 is ENHRY, CDR2 SYGVKD. After removal of 5 bases from V and 3 bases from J, the junction contained 16 bases not matched to a gene. The CDR3 is 19 residues long. The CDR3 nucleotides read TGTGCCATCAGTAATGACCGCGGTGCGACTAGCGGGAGGAGCTACGAGCAGTACTTC. Translation gives CAISNDRGATSGRSYEQYF.

The V and J genes are TRBV29-1 and TRBJ2-2; 8 bases are a match to TRBD1. Per the germline V gene, CDR1 is SQVTM and CDR2 is ANQGSEA. The J segment lost 3 bases and the V segment lost 4 bases, leaving 4 bases of the junction unmatched. There are 14 residues in the CDR3. This CDR3 is CSVGQGADTGELFF. The DNA of the CDR3 is TGCAGCGTTGGTCAGGGGGCAGACACCGGGGAGCTGTTTTTT.

The chain recombines TRBV6-5 with TRBJ2-7; 7 nucleotides align to TRBD2. CDR1 is MNHEY and CDR2 is SVGAGI in the germline V gene. With 2 bases clipped from V and 5 bases from J, the junction kept 12 bases outside the gene matches. The CDR3 extends over 16 amino acids. CDR3 in amino acids: CASSYLGEGPWDEQYF. CDR3 coding DNA: TGTGCCAGCAGTTACCTGGGGGAGGGGCCATGGGACGAGCAGTACTTC.

The rearrangement links TRBV28 to TRBJ2-7; 7 bases align to TRBD1. V shed 5 bases, J shed 7 bases, and the junction held 11 bases outside the gene matches. The CDR3 totals 14 residues. Germline V lookup: CDR1 MDHEN, CDR2 SYDVKM. The CDR3 protein is CASSTGQAAGEQYF. The CDR3 bases are TGTGCCAGCAGTACTGGACAGGCCGCTGGGGAGCAGTACTTC.

The chain combines TRBV5-1 with TRBJ2-3; D is uncertain. This CDR3 has 15 residues. Germline V gene lookup returns CDR1 SGHRS and CDR2 YFSETQ. V lost 4 bases, J lost 0 bases, and 12 bases lay in between. The DNA for the CDR3 is TGCGCCAGCAGCCCACAGCCAATTAGCACAGATACGCAGTATTTT. Amino acid sequence: CASSPQPISTDTQYF.

The CDR3 loop reads CASSFEVNYGYTF. CDR3 nucleotides: TGTGCCAGCAGTTTCGAGGTGAACTATGGCTACACCTTC. The V gene is TRBV28, the J gene TRBJ1-2; D remains unclear. The V gene's germline CDR1 is MDHEN and CDR2 SYDVKM. The CDR3 covers 13 residues. Trimming took off 3 bases at V and 2 bases at J, with 7 bases between the two ends.

The chain is built from TRBV15 and TRBJ2-7; 11 bases map to TRBD2. V lost 0 bases and J lost 5; bases outside the gene matches: 9. The CDR3 runs to 17 residues. Germline CDR1 LNHNV, CDR2 YYDKDF (reference sequence). The CDR3 protein is CATSRELRTSGWHEQYF. For the CDR3, the DNA is TGTGCCACCAGCAGAGAATTAAGGACTAGCGGGTGGCACGAGCAGTACTTC.

The rearrangement joins TRBV4-3 to TRBJ2-3, with D tentatively TRBD1 (6 bases). From germline, CDR1 is LGHNA and CDR2 YSLEER. This CDR3 has 16 residues. The V gene lost 8 bases and the J gene lost 2 bases, with 20 bases spanning the gap. The CDR3 is CASSRNPGDNTDTQYF. DNA of the CDR3: TGCGCCAGCTCGAGAAATCCAGGGGACAACACAGATACGCAGTATTTT.

This clone has just a few counts. The V and J genes are TRBV6-5 and TRBJ1-1, with a weak D call TRBD1 (6 bases). Germline V gene lookup returns CDR1 MNHEY and CDR2 SVGAGI. CDR3 size: 14 residues. V lost 2 bases and J lost 4, with 11 bases in between. The DNA for the CDR3 is TGTGCCAGCAGTTACGGGGGCGTCGTCACTGAAGCTTTCTTT. It is translated as CASSYGGVVTEAFF.

This clone was detected only once. V is TRBV21-1 and J is TRBJ1-1. TRBV21-1 is shown as a pseudogene. The CDR3 length is 15 residues. CDR3 protein: CASTMEGPPNTEAFF. CDR3 in DNA: TGTGCCAGCACCATGGAGGGTCCTCCGAACACTGAAGCTTTCTTT.

The chain joins TRBV9 to TRBJ2-1, with TRBD2 identical over 8 bases. CDR3 length: 13 residues. Germline V gene lookup returns CDR1 SGDLS and CDR2 YYNGEE. V shed 6 bases and J 9 bases; nucleotides not matched to a gene: 8. The chain's CDR3 is CASTAVGLAEQFF. In DNA, the CDR3 is TGTGCCAGCACCGCAGTCGGACTAGCTGAGCAGTTCTTC. Based on the CDR3 plus reference TRBV9 and TRBJ2-1, the full variable domain is DSGVTQTPKHLITATGQRVTLRCSPRSGDLSVYWYQQSLDQGLQFLIQYYNGEERAKGNILERFSAQQFPDLHSELNLSSLELGDSALYFCASTAVGLAEQFFGPGTRLTVL.